The rows below give T cell receptor beta chains drawn from one sample of a study of T cell changes during pregnancy in multiple sclerosis. Sequencing was performed with immunoSEQ multiplex PCR; in TCRdb, only in-frame clones are kept and a portion is missing. The sample gives tens of thousands of clones, around 91% of which show up once; under 6.5% is in the top ten. This specimen was peripheral blood, taken after pregnancy. These receptors came from a female donor in good health, enrolled as a control in a pregnancy study. CDR3s include the opening cysteine and the closing phenylalanine or tryptophan. D genes are given only for firm matches. Expanded clones get a size class; other rows say once, few or many, or leave the size out.

V gene	J gene	clone size	D gene	CDR3 protein	CDR3 DNA
TRBV7-3	TRBJ1-1	-	-	CASSLTGRDTEAFF	TGTGCCAGCAGCTTAACGGGCAGGGACACTGAAGCTTTCTTT
TRBV28	TRBJ2-3	-	TRBD2	CASSLRGGGDTQYF	TGTGCCAGCAGTTTGCGTGGGGGGGGAGATACGCAGTATTTT
TRBV7-3	TRBJ2-5	-	-	CASSLSPGQETQYF	TGTGCCAGCAGCTTATCTCCAGGGCAAGAGACCCAGTACTTC
TRBV7-3	TRBJ2-7	-	TRBD1	CASSFAVSTGSSYEQYF	TGTGCCAGCAGCTTCGCCGTCTCGACAGGGAGCTCCTACGAGCAGTACTTC
TRBV4-1	TRBJ2-7	once	TRBD2	CASRELGLAAYEQYF	TGCGCCAGCCGCGAGCTAGGACTAGCCGCCTACGAGCAGTACTTC
TRBV6-4	TRBJ2-6	few	-	CASSDAGASGANVLTF	TGTGCCAGCAGTGACGCGGGGGCCAGTGGGGCCAACGTCCTGACTTTC
TRBV7-2	TRBJ2-5	-	TRBD1	CASSSPPGQRGETQYF	TGTGCCAGCAGCTCTCCACCGGGACAGAGGGGAGAGACCCAGTACTTC
TRBV19	TRBJ2-7	-	TRBD2	CASSMGGEAYEQYF	TGTGCCAGTAGTATGGGAGGGGAGGCCTACGAGCAGTACTTC
TRBV9	TRBJ2-1	once	TRBD1	CASSVAGTGAPGEQFF	TGTGCCAGCAGCGTCGCCGGGACAGGGGCTCCGGGTGAGCAGTTCTTC
TRBV6-1	TRBJ1-3	-	-	CASLLSGNTIYF	TGTGCCAGCCTCCTAAGCGGAAACACCATATATTTT
TRBV5-8	TRBJ2-5	-	TRBD1	CASSLHTGGQETQYF	TGTGCCAGCAGCTTGCACACAGGGGGGCAGGAGACCCAGTACTTC
TRBV30	TRBJ2-2	-	-	CACLLRAANTGELFF	TGTGCCTGCCTACTCAGGGCGGCGAACACCGGGGAGCTGTTTTTT
TRBV2	TRBJ2-1	-	-	CASSGLVLGEQFF	TGTGCCAGCAGTGGACTAGTTTTAGGTGAGCAGTTCTTC
TRBV6-1	TRBJ1-1	once	-	CASTIRGTEAFF	TGTGCCAGCACCATTAGGGGGACAGAAGCTTTCTTT
TRBV29-1	TRBJ2-3	few	-	CSVVDGGTDTQYF	TGCAGCGTTGTAGACGGCGGGACAGATACGCAGTATTTT
TRBV5-4	TRBJ2-5	-	TRBD1	CASSRGQGGETQYF	TGTGCCAGCAGCCGCGGACAGGGGGGAGAGACCCAGTACTTC
TRBV25-1	TRBJ1-1	-	-	CASSEVRGALNTEAFF	TGTGCCAGCAGTGAGGTTCGGGGGGCGCTGAACACTGAAGCTTTCTTT
TRBV6-4	TRBJ2-6	few	TRBD1	CASSGTGAGANVLTF	TGTGCCAGCAGCGGAACAGGGGCTGGGGCCAACGTCCTGACTTTC
TRBV11-2	TRBJ1-2	-	-	CASSSMRSRTDYGYTF	TGTGCCAGCAGCTCTATGCGAAGCCGAACGGACTATGGCTACACCTTC
TRBV5-1	TRBJ2-3	-	TRBD2	CASSYGLAGGPVTDTQYF	TGCGCCAGCAGTTATGGACTAGCGGGGGGGCCGGTAACAGATACGCAGTATTTT
TRBV7-2	TRBJ2-3	-	TRBD1	CASSAPGQGGPDTQYF	TGTGCCAGCAGCGCTCCGGGACAGGGAGGCCCAGATACGCAGTATTTT
TRBV29-1	TRBJ1-1	medium-sized	TRBD1	CSVRQGDTEAFF	TGCAGCGTCCGACAGGGAGACACTGAAGCTTTCTTT
TRBV2	TRBJ2-7	-	TRBD1	CASSEPPDRAEYF	TGTGCCAGCAGTGAACCGCCGGACAGGGCCGAGTACTTC
TRBV7-2	TRBJ1-2	-	-	CASSLEVRGLRSGYTF	TGTGCCAGCAGCTTAGAGGTCAGGGGCCTTAGGTCTGGCTACACCTTC
TRBV30	TRBJ1-2	-	-	CAWSVRRRQDYGYTF	TGTGCCTGGAGTGTACGGCGACGGCAGGACTATGGCTACACCTTC
TRBV4-2	TRBJ2-3	once	TRBD2	CASSQEPSGGAVTDTQYF	TGTGCCAGCAGCCAAGAACCTAGCGGGGGGGCCGTCACAGATACGCAGTATTTT
TRBV5-5	TRBJ1-4	-	TRBD1	CASSHTGAPNEKLFF	TGTGCCAGCAGTCACACAGGGGCTCCAAATGAAAAACTGTTTTTT
TRBV18	TRBJ2-7	-	-	CASSPGGPSYEQYF	TGTGCCAGCTCACCAGGTGGGCCTTCCTACGAGCAGTACTTC
TRBV11-3	TRBJ2-7	-	TRBD2	CASSQTQTGGEQYF	TGTGCCAGCAGCCAGACTCAGACCGGGGGGGAGCAGTACTTC
TRBV5-1	TRBJ2-1	once	TRBD1	CASHRGAYNEQFF	TGCGCCAGTCACAGGGGGGCCTACAATGAGCAGTTCTTC
TRBV7-3	TRBJ1-2	-	TRBD1	CASSQEGTGLSF	TGTGCCAGCAGCCAGGAAGGGACAGGACTATCCTTC
TRBV7-9	TRBJ1-2	-	-	CASSPGVERGYGYTF	TGTGCCAGCAGCCCGGGGGTGGAGCGGGGCTATGGCTACACCTTC
TRBV6-6	TRBJ1-5	-	-	CAANTGYSNQPQHF	TGTGCCGCCAACACGGGGTATAGCAATCAGCCCCAGCATTTT
TRBV5-8	TRBJ1-1	-	TRBD1	CASSNHLRGYDTEAFF	TGTGCCAGCAGCAATCATCTCAGGGGGTACGACACTGAAGCTTTCTTT
TRBV10-3	TRBJ2-7	-	-	CAISEGQLHWDEQYF	TGTGCCATCAGTGAAGGACAGCTCCATTGGGACGAGCAGTACTTC
TRBV6-5	TRBJ1-1	-	-	CASSRGQYTEAFF	TGTGCCAGCAGCAGAGGACAGTACACTGAAGCTTTCTTT
TRBV30	TRBJ1-6	many	-	CAWNGLESSPLHF	TGTGCCTGGAATGGTTTAGAGAGTTCACCCCTCCACTTT
TRBV9	TRBJ2-7	-	TRBD2	CASSAAGGPGEQYF	TGTGCCAGCAGCGCCGCGGGGGGGCCTGGCGAGCAGTACTTC
TRBV7-8	TRBJ1-5	-	TRBD1	CASSPRTGGYSNQPQHF	TGTGCCAGCAGCCCCCGGACAGGGGGGTATAGCAATCAGCCCCAGCATTTT
TRBV28	TRBJ2-7	once	TRBD2	CASSFKLAVYEQYF	TGTGCCAGCAGTTTTAAACTAGCGGTCTACGAGCAGTACTTC
TRBV30	TRBJ2-6	-	TRBD1	CAWIRDSYSSGANVLTF	TGTGCCTGGATAAGGGACAGCTACAGCTCTGGGGCCAACGTCCTGACTTTC
TRBV5-1	TRBJ2-7	-	TRBD1	CASSSGTETAEQYF	TGCGCCAGCAGCTCCGGGACAGAGACTGCCGAGCAGTACTTC
TRBV7-2	TRBJ2-3	-	-	CASSSTSFADTQYF	TGTGCCAGCAGCTCGACTAGTTTCGCAGATACGCAGTATTTT
TRBV19	TRBJ2-1	-	-	CASTPRDYNEQFF	TGTGCCAGTACCCCCCGGGACTACAATGAGCAGTTCTTC
TRBV4-3	TRBJ1-1	few	TRBD1	CASSLQGVNTEAFF	TGCGCCAGCAGCCTACAGGGGGTCAACACTGAAGCTTTCTTT
TRBV19	TRBJ2-1	few	TRBD2	CASSPLAGEGNEQFF	TGTGCCAGTAGTCCCCTAGCGGGAGAGGGGAATGAGCAGTTCTTC
TRBV7-3	TRBJ1-1	-	-	CASSLRGILNTEAFF	TGTGCCAGCAGCTTACGGGGAATATTAAACACTGAAGCTTTCTTT
TRBV9	TRBJ2-7	-	TRBD1	CASSTGQGASYEQYF	TGTGCCAGCAGCACAGGACAGGGGGCCTCCTACGAGCAGTACTTC
TRBV7-8	TRBJ1-5	-	-	CASSLGPRARGNQPQHF	TGTGCCAGCAGCTTAGGTCCACGGGCACGGGGAAATCAGCCCCAGCATTTT
TRBV19	TRBJ2-2	-	-	CASSIDGIKTGELFF	TGTGCCAGTAGTATAGACGGGATAAAGACCGGGGAGCTGTTTTTT
TRBV19	TRBJ1-5	-	-	CAGGFGQLNQPQHF	TGTGCGGGAGGTTTTGGGCAGCTCAATCAGCCCCAGCATTTT
TRBV11-2	TRBJ2-7	-	-	CASSSPLRNSYEQYF	TGTGCCAGCAGCTCACCTTTAAGAAACAGCTACGAGCAGTACTTC
TRBV21-1	TRBJ1-5	-	-	CASYRVKQPQHF	TGTGCCAGCTACAGGGTCAAACAGCCCCAGCATTTT
TRBV7-9	TRBJ2-7	-	-	CASSLTVRDEQYF	TGTGCCAGCAGCTTGACTGTCCGGGACGAGCAGTACTTC
TRBV9	TRBJ2-7	-	TRBD2	CASSVGPRASGSHEQYF	TGTGCCAGCAGCGTAGGCCCTCGGGCTAGCGGGAGCCACGAGCAGTACTTC